This TCR beta chain originates from a study of T cells expressing NK-cell markers (dated by TCRdb to 2020 to 2022). For context, the study as a whole: Three sorted T-cell subsets (CD3+CD56+NKG2C+, CD3+CD56+NKG2C- and CD3+CD56-NKG2C+) from 7 to 9 donors had their TCR beta-chain repertoires profiled. Among the eight sequenced donors, seven were HCMV-seropositive and one was HCMV-seronegative. The eight sequenced donors were randomly selected healthy volunteers, three men and five women. Libraries were sequenced as 2 x 150 bp reads on Illumina HiSeq 2000/2500, MiSeq or NextSeq.

Worth noting for this clonotype: This receptor's antigen is unknown.

For sequencing, an Illumina HiSeq 2000 was employed. The TCR beta cDNA libraries were made using 5'RACE template switching, a step that added both a universal primer site and unique molecular identifiers. Priming for cDNA synthesis came from the TCR beta constant segment, and two successive PCR amplification steps followed. Turning to the authors' computational methods: MIGEC was used to demultiplex reads and group the reads by UMI, and MiTCR was used to assemble and quantify clonotypes. To remove erroneous sequences, TCR cDNA sequences were retained only when supported by two or more reads. The tcR package was used for downstream repertoire analysis, with clonotypes matched between fractions based on CDR3 nucleotide sequence plus V segment. VDJmatch was used to annotate antigen specificity against VDJdb, with one amino acid substitution in CDR3 allowed. One entry per CDR3 protein sequence results from the TCRdb reprocessing of the reads, with DNA left out. In this record, the V and J calls reflect TCRdb's handling and not the investigators' own analysis. This sample's listing comprises around 470,000 distinct CDR3 sequences. More than 1.4% of the sample goes to the ten largest clones.

The investigation overall reported the following: Those dominant clonotypes were again the most abundant among CD3+CD56-NKG2C+ cells in a few donors, at about 25-65%. It remained unclear whether the expanded NKG2C-expressing T cell clones were specific for HCMV antigens. In roughly 6 donors, the dominant CD3+CD56+NKG2C+ clonotypes were found to rank among the top 10 CD8+ clonotypes and to make up about 1.0-7.5% of CD8+ T cells.

The CDR1 and CDR2 encoded by the germline V gene are KGHSH and LQKENI. The CDR3 spans 14 residues, from the cysteine through the phenylalanine. The DNA is unrecorded. To determine HCMV serostatus, a commercial ELISA kit was used to detect HCMV-specific IgG in serum. Peripheral blood mononuclear cells were isolated from blood by Ficoll density gradient centrifugation. The chain is encoded by TRBV18 joined to TRBJ1-1; no DNA is available, so the TRBD1 call from TCRdb remains unchecked. Sequencing was done on a sample of blood T cells: a sorted CD56 or NKG2C T cell subset, CD4+ or CD8+ T cells, or bulk PBMC T cells (not recorded which). The receptor was isolated from a woman aged 45-65 years in good health. Donor details come from another sample of the same person, matched by shared clones. The CDR3 here reads CASSPTTGVTEAFF. Beyond the CDR3, the reference TRBV18 and TRBJ1-1 genes provide the residues; the full variable domain reads: NAGVMQNPRHLVRRRGQEARLRCSPMKGHSHVYWYRQLPEEGLKFMVYLQKENIIDESGMPKERFSAEFPKEGPSILRIQQVVRGDSAAYFCASSPTTGVTEAFFGQGTRLTVV.